This T cell receptor (beta chain) was sequenced for a study of T-cell memory formation after mild COVID-19. General study findings and limits: Among contracting clones, CD4+ were mainly CM/EM and CD8+ enriched in EMRA.

With regard to this clonotype: Its antigen remains unidentified.

Trimming cost V 9 bases and J 4 bases; bases outside gene matches: 4. CDR1 is ENHRY and CDR2 is SYGVKD in the germline V gene. This CDR3 is built from 12 residues. TCRdb reprocessed the 5' RACE reads via MiXCR and lists one record per CDR3 protein. This sample has about 250,000 distinct CDR3 sequences; about 20% occur once, and the top ten carry about 23%. The TCR was taken from a man aged 18 to 30 who had mild COVID-19 (a few samples of this study predate the infection). Cell type and time point are not known. The chain joins TRBV10-3 to TRBJ2-3, with 7 positions matching TRBD2. The sequenced sample consisted of PBMCs or a T cell subset sorted from them (not recorded which). As DNA, the CDR3 is TGTGCCATAGCACGGGAGGCAGATACGCAGTATTTT. Its protein is CAIAREADTQYF.